This section outlines one T cell receptor beta chain sequence together with its context. Its antigen remains unknown. TCRB transcripts that were expressed got sequenced, as all of the isolated RNA had been reverse transcribed. The repertoire was sequenced with immunoSEQ multiplex PCR; TCRdb's copy has only in-frame clones and lacks some. The data show over 150,000 clones, about 9.3% seen once. This specimen comes from a study of beta chain features in type 1 diabetes. Germline V gene lookup returns CDR1 SGHTA and CDR2 FQGNSA. The CDR3 extends over 19 amino acids. V shed 5 bases and J 0 bases; nucleotides not matched to a gene: 13. Around 120 mL of blood, on average, came from one heparinised draw per donor. The study's findings and limits: Within each of all four CD4+ subsets, Type 1 diabetes patients had TCRB CDR3s that were moderately but significantly shorter.

The TCR sequence derives from a young man with type 1 diabetes. The chain is built from TRBV7-2 and TRBJ2-6; 7 positions match TRBD1. The material sequenced was central memory CD4+ T cells from blood. CDR3 sequence: CASSLVGTGAASGANVLTF. For the CDR3, the DNA is TGTGCCAGCAGCCTGGTTGGCACAGGGGCTGCCTCTGGGGCCAACGTCCTGACTTTC.